This entry describes one T cell receptor (beta chain). TCRdb ran MiXCR on the RT-PCR reads and lists one entry per CDR3 protein. The sample records roughly 650,000 distinct CDR3 sequences, roughly 14% being singletons. This entry belongs to a study of response to subunit inactivated influenza vaccine. Trimming removed 4 bases from V and 2 bases from J, with 8 bases in between. The CDR3 contains 13 residues. Looked up from germline, CDR1 is SGHTA and CDR2 is FQGNSA. The specimen comprised PBMCs from blood, sampled roughly 12 days after vaccination. This rearrangement joins TRBV7-2 to TRBJ2-5; D remains ambiguous. The TCR comes from a man aged 50 or older who received an inactivated influenza vaccine. Written as DNA, the CDR3 is TGTGCCAGCAGCTATCAGCTACAAGAGACCCAGTACTTC. Encoded protein: CASSYQLQETQYF.